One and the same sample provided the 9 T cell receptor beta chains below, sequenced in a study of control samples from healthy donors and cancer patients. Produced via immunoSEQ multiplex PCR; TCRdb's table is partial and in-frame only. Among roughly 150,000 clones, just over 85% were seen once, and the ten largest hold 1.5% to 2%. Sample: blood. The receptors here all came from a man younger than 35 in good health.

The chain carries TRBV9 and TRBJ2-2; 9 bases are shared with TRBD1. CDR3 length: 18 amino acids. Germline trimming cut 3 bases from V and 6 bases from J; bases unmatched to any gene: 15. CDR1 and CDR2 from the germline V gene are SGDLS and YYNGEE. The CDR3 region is CASSALTPGQGRAGELFF. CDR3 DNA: TGTGCCAGCAGCGCCCTCACCCCGGGACAGGGTAGAGCCGGGGAGCTGTTTTTT.

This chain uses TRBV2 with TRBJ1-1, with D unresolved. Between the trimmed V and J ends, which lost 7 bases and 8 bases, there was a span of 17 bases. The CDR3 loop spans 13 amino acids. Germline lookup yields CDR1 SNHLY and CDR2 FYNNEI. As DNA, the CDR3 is TGTGCCAGCACCGAGGGAGGGAGGTTCGAAGCTTTCTTT. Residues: CASTEGGRFEAFF. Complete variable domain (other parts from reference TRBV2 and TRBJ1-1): EPEVTQTPSHQVTQMGQEVILRCVPISNHLYFYWYRQILGQKVEFLVSFYNNEISEKSEIFDDQFSVERPDGSNFTLKIRSTKLEDSAMYFCASTEGGRFEAFFGQGTRLTVV.

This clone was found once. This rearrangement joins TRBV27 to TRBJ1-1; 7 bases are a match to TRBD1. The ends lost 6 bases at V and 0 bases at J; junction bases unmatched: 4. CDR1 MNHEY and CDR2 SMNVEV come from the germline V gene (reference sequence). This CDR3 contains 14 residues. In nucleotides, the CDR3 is TGTGCCAGCAGCGGAGACAGGGTGAACACTGAAGCTTTCTTT. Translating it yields CASSGDRVNTEAFF.

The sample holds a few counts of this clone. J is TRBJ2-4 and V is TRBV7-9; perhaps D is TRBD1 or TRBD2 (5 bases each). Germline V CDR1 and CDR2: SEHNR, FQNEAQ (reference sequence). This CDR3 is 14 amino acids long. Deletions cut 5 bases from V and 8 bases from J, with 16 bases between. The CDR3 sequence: CASSPPRGLDIQYF. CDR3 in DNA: TGTGCCAGCAGCCCTCCGAGGGGTTTAGACATTCAGTACTTC.

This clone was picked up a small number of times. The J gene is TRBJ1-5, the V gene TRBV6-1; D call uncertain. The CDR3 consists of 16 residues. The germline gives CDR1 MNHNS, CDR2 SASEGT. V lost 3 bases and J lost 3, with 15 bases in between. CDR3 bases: TGTGCCAGCAGTGACGGCGGGCTCGGTTTCAATCAGCCCCAGCATTTT. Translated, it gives CASSDGGLGFNQPQHF.

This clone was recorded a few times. DNA of the CDR3: TGTGCCAGCAGCCAAAACTATGGCTACACCTTC. Translated, it gives CASSQNYGYTF. The chain has TRBV7-9 and TRBJ1-2; the D is unclear. Trimming cost V 5 bases and J 2 bases, with 3 bases left between them. Germline V CDR1 and CDR2: SEHNR, FQNEAQ (reference sequence). The CDR3 runs to 11 residues.

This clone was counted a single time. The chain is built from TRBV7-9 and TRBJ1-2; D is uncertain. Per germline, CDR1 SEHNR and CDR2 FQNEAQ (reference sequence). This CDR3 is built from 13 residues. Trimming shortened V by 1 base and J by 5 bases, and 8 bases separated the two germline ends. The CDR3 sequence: CASSLDGLYGYTF. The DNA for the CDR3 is TGTGCCAGCAGCTTAGACGGTCTTTATGGCTACACCTTC.

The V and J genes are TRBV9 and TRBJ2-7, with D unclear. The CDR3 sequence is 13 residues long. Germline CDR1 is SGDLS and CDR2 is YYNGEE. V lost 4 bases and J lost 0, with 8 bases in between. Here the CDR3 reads CASSRESSYEQYF. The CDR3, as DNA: TGTGCCAGCAGCCGAGAGAGCTCCTACGAGCAGTACTTC. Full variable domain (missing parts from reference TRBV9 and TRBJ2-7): DSGVTQTPKHLITATGQRVTLRCSPRSGDLSVYWYQQSLDQGLQFLIQYYNGEERAKGNILERFSAQQFPDLHSELNLSSLELGDSALYFCASSRESSYEQYFGPGTRLTVT.

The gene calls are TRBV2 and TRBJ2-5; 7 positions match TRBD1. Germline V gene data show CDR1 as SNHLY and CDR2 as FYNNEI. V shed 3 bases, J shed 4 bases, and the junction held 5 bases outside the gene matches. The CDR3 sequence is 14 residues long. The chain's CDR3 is CASSETGLSETQYF. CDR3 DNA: TGTGCCAGCAGTGAGACAGGGTTATCAGAGACCCAGTACTTC.